This is a list of T cell receptor beta chains from one sample in a study of PD-1 blockade in classical Hodgkin lymphoma. Assay used: immunoSEQ multiplex PCR; TCRdb lists only in-frame clones, some missing. Of roughly 5,700 clones in the sample, approximately 83% were seen once. The sample in question was CD8+ T cells from blood, obtained at baseline. The receptors were gathered from a human donor with classical Hodgkin lymphoma. The CDR3 runs from the conserved cysteine through the conserved F or W. Each record gives: V gene, clone size, J gene, D gene, CDR3 protein, CDR3 DNA. The D gene is left open where the match is weak. Size values are once, few and many counts, or a class for expanded clones, and some rows have none.

V: TRBV10-2; size: .; J: TRBJ2-7; D: .; CDR3: CASSENRRYEQYF; DNA: TGCGCCAGCAGTGAGAACAGGCGCTACGAGCAGTACTTC
V: TRBV2; size: .; J: TRBJ2-2; D: TRBD2; CDR3: CASSDPSGGEGTGELFF; DNA: TGTGCCAGCAGTGATCCTTCTGGGGGGGAGGGCACCGGGGAGCTGTTTTTT
V: TRBV9; size: .; J: TRBJ2-3; D: .; CDR3: CASSVGGGGTQYF; DNA: TGTGCCAGCAGCGTAGGAGGAGGTGGTACGCAGTATTTT
V: TRBV7-7; size: .; J: TRBJ1-2; D: TRBD1; CDR3: CASSPIGDRAGYTF; DNA: TGTGCTAGCAGCCCGATAGGCGACAGGGCTGGCTACACCTTC
V: TRBV7-3; size: few; J: TRBJ1-2; D: .; CDR3: CASSSTGEGYTF; DNA: TGTGCCAGCAGCTCGACAGGAGAGGGCTACACCTTC
V: TRBV29-1; size: .; J: TRBJ2-3; D: .; CDR3: CSVVGDTQYF; DNA: TGCAGCGTTGTTGGAGATACGCAGTATTTT
V: TRBV27; size: once; J: TRBJ1-2; D: .; CDR3: CASSLSSRAYGYTF; DNA: TGTGCCAGCAGTTTATCAAGCAGGGCCTATGGCTACACCTTC
V: TRBV28; size: once; J: TRBJ2-7; D: .; CDR3: CASSFPLRGRTYEQYF; DNA: TGTGCCAGCAGTTTCCCTCTTCGAGGACGCACCTACGAGCAGTACTTC
V: TRBV27; size: .; J: TRBJ1-1; D: .; CDR3: CASSLQGNTEAFF; DNA: TGTGCCAGCAGTCTACAGGGGAACACTGAAGCTTTCTTT
V: TRBV7-9; size: large; J: TRBJ1-4; D: .; CDR3: CASSLGQFNEKLFF; DNA: TGTGCCAGCAGCTTAGGACAGTTTAATGAAAAACTGTTTTTT
V: TRBV4-3; size: .; J: TRBJ1-2; D: TRBD1; CDR3: CASSRDRGNYGYTF; DNA: TGCGCCAGCAGCCGTGACAGGGGAAACTATGGCTACACCTTC
V: TRBV30; size: .; J: TRBJ1-1; D: .; CDR3: CAWRSGATEAFF; DNA: TGTGCCTGGAGATCAGGGGCCACTGAAGCTTTCTTT
V: TRBV12-5; size: .; J: TRBJ2-5; D: .; CDR3: CASGWDQGPQGETQYF; DNA: TGTGCTAGTGGGTGGGACCAAGGGCCTCAAGGAGAGACCCAGTACTTC
V: TRBV5-4; size: .; J: TRBJ1-1; D: TRBD1; CDR3: CASSLMTGGISEAFF; DNA: TGTGCCAGCAGCTTGATGACAGGGGGTATTTCTGAAGCTTTCTTT
V: TRBV11-1; size: once; J: TRBJ2-2; D: TRBD1; CDR3: CASSPWDREGTGELFF; DNA: TGTGCCAGCAGCCCGTGGGACAGGGAGGGCACCGGGGAGCTGTTTTTT
V: TRBV7-2; size: .; J: TRBJ2-1; D: .; CDR3: CASSLIQGFLGNEQFF; DNA: TGTGCCAGCAGCTTGATACAGGGTTTTTTAGGGAATGAGCAGTTCTTC
V: TRBV4-1; size: .; J: TRBJ2-7; D: TRBD1; CDR3: CASSPTGAIVYEQYF; DNA: TGCGCCAGCAGCCCAACAGGGGCCATTGTCTACGAGCAGTACTTC
V: TRBV29-1; size: .; J: TRBJ2-7; D: .; CDR3: CSVEGLGPYEQYF; DNA: TGCAGCGTTGAAGGTTTGGGCCCATACGAGCAGTACTTC
V: TRBV7-9; size: .; J: TRBJ2-5; D: .; CDR3: CASSLEWVTLGRETQYF; DNA: TGTGCCAGCAGCTTAGAATGGGTGACCCTCGGACGGGAGACCCAGTACTTC
V: TRBV7-9; size: .; J: TRBJ2-5; D: .; CDR3: CASSLSRRETQYF; DNA: TGTGCCAGCAGCTTGTCCCGACGGGAGACCCAGTACTTC
V: TRBV7-9; size: medium-sized; J: TRBJ2-1; D: .; CDR3: CASSPPGWEQFF; DNA: TGTGCCAGCAGCCCCCCTGGGTGGGAGCAGTTCTTC
V: TRBV4-1; size: large; J: TRBJ1-1; D: TRBD1; CDR3: CASSRGTGRGTEAFF; DNA: TGCGCCAGCAGCCGAGGGACAGGGCGGGGCACTGAAGCTTTCTTT
V: TRBV15; size: once; J: TRBJ1-1; D: .; CDR3: CATSRDRRTEAFF; DNA: TGTGCCACCAGCAGAGATAGGAGGACTGAAGCTTTCTTT
V: TRBV7-9; size: .; J: TRBJ2-1; D: .; CDR3: CASSPEIRLGEQFF; DNA: TGTGCCAGCAGCCCCGAGATCAGATTGGGTGAGCAGTTCTTC
V: TRBV9; size: .; J: TRBJ1-2; D: TRBD1; CDR3: CASTTGGAYGYTF; DNA: TGTGCCAGCACAACAGGGGGCGCCTATGGCTACACCTTC
V: TRBV4-3; size: .; J: TRBJ1-5; D: .; CDR3: CASSQDAVSNQPQHF; DNA: TGCGCCAGCAGCCAAGATGCAGTTAGCAATCAGCCCCAGCATTTT
V: TRBV25-1; size: .; J: TRBJ2-7; D: TRBD1; CDR3: CASSVGQGPYEQYF; DNA: TGTGCCAGCAGTGTAGGACAGGGACCCTACGAGCAGTACTTC
V: TRBV19; size: once; J: TRBJ1-1; D: .; CDR3: CASTVYFGAGNTEAFF; DNA: TGTGCCAGTACCGTATACTTCGGGGCGGGGAACACTGAAGCTTTCTTT
V: TRBV18; size: few; J: TRBJ1-1; D: .; CDR3: CASSPQYEGGTEAFF; DNA: TGTGCCAGCTCACCACAGTATGAAGGGGGCACTGAAGCTTTCTTT
V: TRBV7-9; size: .; J: TRBJ2-5; D: TRBD1; CDR3: CASSSTGGNFETQYF; DNA: TGTGCCAGCAGCTCCACAGGGGGCAATTTTGAGACCCAGTACTTC
V: TRBV11-2; size: .; J: TRBJ2-7; D: .; CDR3: CASTPGLYSYEQYF; DNA: TGTGCCAGCACTCCGGGACTTTACTCCTACGAGCAGTACTTC
V: TRBV19; size: .; J: TRBJ2-3; D: TRBD2; CDR3: CASRPGLAAMDTQYF; DNA: TGTGCCAGTCGACCCGGACTAGCGGCCATGGATACGCAGTATTTT
V: TRBV5-5; size: .; J: TRBJ2-5; D: .; CDR3: CASSLLRWYQETQYF; DNA: TGTGCCAGCAGCTTGCTTCGGTGGTACCAAGAGACCCAGTACTTC
V: TRBV7-9; size: .; J: TRBJ2-7; D: .; CDR3: CASSPSGTYEQYF; DNA: TGTGCCAGCAGTCCCTCCGGGACCTACGAGCAGTACTTC
V: TRBV4-3; size: .; J: TRBJ1-1; D: .; CDR3: CASSQSRGLNTEAFF; DNA: TGCGCCAGCAGCCAAAGTCGGGGATTGAACACTGAAGCTTTCTTT
V: TRBV4-3; size: .; J: TRBJ2-7; D: .; CDR3: CASSQDKNAYEQYF; DNA: TGCGCCAGCAGCCAAGACAAAAATGCCTACGAGCAGTACTTC
V: TRBV6-5; size: once; J: TRBJ2-7; D: TRBD2; CDR3: CASSYSGDYFSYEQYF; DNA: TGTGCCAGCAGTTACTCAGGGGACTATTTCTCCTACGAGCAGTACTTC
V: TRBV4-3; size: .; J: TRBJ2-7; D: TRBD1; CDR3: CASSQDGDRDTYEQYF; DNA: TGCGCCAGCAGCCAAGATGGGGACAGGGACACCTACGAGCAGTACTTC
V: TRBV7-9; size: .; J: TRBJ2-5; D: TRBD2; CDR3: CASSGLEETQYF; DNA: TGTGCCAGCAGCGGACTAGAAGAGACCCAGTACTTC
V: TRBV28; size: .; J: TRBJ2-7; D: .; CDR3: CASNLEGRSYEQYF; DNA: TGTGCCAGCAATTTGGAGGGACGCTCCTACGAGCAGTACTTC
V: TRBV4-1; size: .; J: TRBJ2-2; D: .; CDR3: CASSQPTGSGELFF; DNA: TGCGCCAGCAGCCAACCTACAGGGTCCGGGGAGCTGTTTTTT
V: TRBV30; size: .; J: TRBJ2-5; D: .; CDR3: CAWSVNLPAGGRETQYF; DNA: TGTGCCTGGAGTGTAAATCTTCCGGCAGGCGGGCGGGAGACCCAGTACTTC